This TCR beta chain is drawn from a study of blood T cell repertoires in COVID-19. Study as a whole: PBMCs, B-cell-depleted T cells, or T cells were the source of the cDNA or gDNA that made up the material.

About this clone: A read error may produce the germline difference seen at one junction end.

In the original processing: For nucleated cells, counts were estimated from reference gene primer amplification. Using immunoSEQ multiplex PCR, the repertoire was profiled, and TCRdb retains in-frame clones only, with some absent. From that table come the V and J calls and clone size; the DNA was used to work out D and trimming. This table holds under 250,000 clones, 75% to 85% found once. The CDR3 covers 16 residues. Germline V gene sequence: CDR1 SSHAT, CDR2 FNYEAQ (reference sequence). This rearrangement joins TRBV7-7 to TRBJ2-1, with 7 bases that match TRBD1. This receptor was identified in a human donor in a cohort sampled during active COVID-19. What was sequenced was peripheral blood. The CDR3 sequence: CASSLGGQGWSNEQFF. The CDR3 DNA is TGTGCTAGCAGCTTAGGGGGCCAGGGGTGGTCCAATGAGCAGTTCTTC.